Each of the 21 T cell receptor beta chains below was sequenced from the same sample in a study of CD8 T cells in ankylosing spondylitis. These receptors have no identified antigens. One entry per CDR3 protein, called by TCRdb with MiXCR from the 5' RACE reads. Altogether over 450,000 distinct CDR3 sequences are present, roughly 12% being singletons, with the ten largest covering about 6.5%. General observations from the study: Apparently characteristic of ankylosing spondylitis blood was a TCR beta motif (about 8 highly homologous variants).

The sequenced sample was blood, either unsorted or a sorted T cell fraction (not recorded which). Receptors were obtained from a male donor with ankylosing spondylitis.

The CDR3 region is CASSWSGSNTGELFF. CDR3 DNA: TGTGCCAGCAGCTGGTCAGGGTCGAACACCGGGGAGCTGTTTTTT. The V gene is TRBV7-2, the J gene TRBJ2-2; D is possibly TRBD1 (5 bases). The germline V gene has CDR1 SGHTA and CDR2 FQGNSA. The CDR3 spans 15 residues. V was shortened by 4 bases and J by 0 bases, with 9 bases between the two germline ends.

The chain recombines TRBV24-1 with TRBJ2-3; D remains ambiguous. Germline assignment: CDR1 KGHDR and CDR2 SFDVKD. V was clipped by 0 bases and J by 3 bases, with 3 bases between them. The CDR3 length is 13 residues. For the CDR3, the DNA is TGTGCCACCAGTGATTTGGGGACAGATACGCAGTATTTT. Amino acids: CATSDLGTDTQYF.

The J gene is TRBJ2-7, the V gene TRBV24-1; TRBD1 aligns across 8 bases. This CDR3 has 15 residues. Germline-derived CDR1 and CDR2 are KGHDR and SFDVKD. J gave up 6 bases and V 1 base, and 7 bases lay outside the gene matches. The DNA for the CDR3 is TGTGCCACCAGTGATTTCGGGACAGGTACGGGCGAGCAGTACTTC. Translation: CATSDFGTGTGEQYF.

This clonotype has a handful of counts. The CDR3 DNA sequence: TGCGCCAGCAGCCCCTACCCGACAAGTGGGGGACCCGAGCAGTACTTC. It is translated as CASSPYPTSGGPEQYF. The chain joins TRBV4-1 to TRBJ2-7, with D perhaps matching TRBD1 or TRBD2 (5 bases each). Trimming removed 4 bases from V and 6 bases from J, with 22 bases in between. Germline CDR1 and CDR2: MGHRA and YSYEKL. CDR3 length: 16 residues.

This clonotype was observed a few times. V usage is TRBV18 and J usage is TRBJ1-5; tentative D call: TRBD1 (6 bases). The V and J ends lost 3 bases and 9 bases respectively, with 15 bases between them. The germline V gene has CDR1 KGHSH and CDR2 LQKENI. The CDR3 extends over 14 amino acids. In DNA form, the CDR3 reads TGTGCCAGCTCACCTACAGGGCGAGACGGGCCCCAGCATTTT. This gives the protein CASSPTGRDGPQHF.

This clonotype was seen at least ten times. The chain couples TRBV20-1 to TRBJ2-6, with 11 bases matching TRBD2. Germline-derived CDR1 and CDR2 are DFQATT and SNEGSKA (reference sequence). With 4 bases clipped from V and 0 bases from J, the junction kept 5 bases outside the gene matches. CDR3 size: 17 residues. The CDR3 loop is CSATVGTSGSGANVLTF. CDR3 DNA: TGCAGTGCTACCGTGGGGACTAGCGGCTCTGGGGCCAACGTCCTGACTTTC.

This clonotype was seen at least ten times. The chain recombines TRBV7-8 with TRBJ2-5, with D perhaps given as TRBD1 or TRBD2 (5 bases each). The germline V and J ends were trimmed by 0 bases and 5 bases, with 10 bases remaining between them. The CDR3 contains 14 residues. The germline CDR1 and CDR2 sequences are SGHVS and FQNEAQ. The CDR3 sequence is CASSLALWGETQYF. In nucleotides, the CDR3 is TGTGCCAGCAGCTTAGCGCTTTGGGGGGAGACCCAGTACTTC. The whole variable domain, remainder taken from reference TRBV7-8 and TRBJ2-5, is GAGVSQSPRYKVAKRGQDVALRCDPISGHVSLFWYQQALGQGPEFLTYFQNEAQLDKSGLPSDRFFAERPEGSVSTLKIQRTQQEDSAVYLCASSLALWGETQYFGPGTRLLVL.

The table lists this clonotype with a few counts. The chain is built from TRBV2 and TRBJ1-1; D is ambiguous. CDR1 is SNHLY, CDR2 FYNNEI, per germline. CDR3 length: 15 residues. The germline V and J ends were trimmed by 6 bases and 3 bases, with 17 bases remaining between them. The CDR3 loop reads CASRPDWLIYTEAFF. The CDR3 DNA is TGTGCCAGCAGGCCGGACTGGTTGATTTACACTGAAGCTTTCTTT.

The chain links TRBV2 to TRBJ2-1, with 12 bases lining up with TRBD2. Germline V gene sequence: CDR1 SNHLY, CDR2 FYNNEI. Unmatched junction bases numbered 4, after V lost 6 bases and J lost 4 bases. The CDR3 covers 15 residues. In DNA form, the CDR3 reads TGTGCCAGCAGCCGGACTAGCGGGAAATACAATGAGCAGTTCTTC. This encodes CASSRTSGKYNEQFF.

This clonotype was found a few times. The CDR3 loop reads CASSYGGPLGTDTQYF. For the CDR3, the DNA is TGTGCCAGCAGCTACGGGGGACCGCTAGGAACAGATACGCAGTATTTT. The rearrangement links TRBV11-2 to TRBJ2-3; D may be TRBD2 (6 bases). Germline assignment: CDR1 SGHAT and CDR2 FQNNGV. Deletions cut 4 bases from V and 3 bases from J, with 17 bases between. The CDR3 length is 16 residues.

CDR3 bases: TGTGCCATCAGTCCCGGGACTACCTACAATGAGCAGTTCTTC. It codes for CAISPGTTYNEQFF. The J gene is TRBJ2-1, the V gene TRBV10-3; TRBD2 aligns across 7 bases. The germline V gene encodes CDR1 ENHRY and CDR2 SYGVKD. Germline trimming cut 5 bases from V and 2 bases from J; bases unmatched to any gene: 3. CDR3 length: 14 amino acids.

This clonotype was counted a few times. The chain has TRBV9 and TRBJ2-2; 8 bases agree with TRBD2. The CDR3 has 16 residues. Germline trimming cut 4 bases from V and 7 bases from J; bases unmatched to any gene: 12. Germline CDR1 reads SGDLS; CDR2 reads YYNGEE. The DNA for the CDR3 is TGTGCCAGCAGCTCAGGACTAGCAGGGCGGAGCGGGGAGCTGTTTTTT. This sequence encodes CASSSGLAGRSGELFF.

This clonotype was seen only a few times. The chain is built from TRBV18 and TRBJ2-5, with 7 bases identical to TRBD2. Looked up from germline, CDR1 is KGHSH and CDR2 is LQKENI. V gave up 6 bases and J gave up 3 bases; unmatched junction bases: 10. The CDR3 totals 15 residues. The CDR3 sequence: CASSPFRGEEETQYF. CDR3 DNA: TGTGCCAGCTCTCCCTTCCGGGGGGAGGAAGAGACCCAGTACTTC. Full variable domain (remainder filled in from reference TRBV18 and TRBJ2-5): NAGVMQNPRHLVRRRGQEARLRCSPMKGHSHVYWYRQLPEEGLKFMVYLQKENIIDESGMPKERFSAEFPKEGPSILRIQQVVRGDSAAYFCASSPFRGEEETQYFGPGTRLLVL.

This clonotype occurred a few times. The J gene is TRBJ2-5, the V gene TRBV12-3 or TRBV12-4; TRBD2 matches at 7 bases. V trimming: 3 bases; J trimming: 5 bases; junction bases outside the gene matches: 6. The CDR3 consists of 14 residues. The CDR3 nucleotides are TGTGCCAGCAGTTTGAGCGGGACGAGGGAGACCCAGTACTTC. Protein sequence: CASSLSGTRETQYF.

The sample holds a few counts of this clonotype. The chain has TRBV5-6 and TRBJ2-1; tentative D call: TRBD1 (5 bases). The germline gives CDR1 SGHDT, CDR2 YYEEEE. V lost 0 bases and J 1 base, leaving 8 bases between the germline ends. The CDR3 is 15 residues long. The CDR3 loop reads CASSLVQGSYNEQFF. CDR3 DNA: TGTGCCAGCAGCTTGGTTCAGGGTTCCTACAATGAGCAGTTCTTC.

This clonotype has just a few counts. This sequence joins TRBV29-1 and TRBJ2-5, with 16 positions matching TRBD2. J was trimmed by 4 bases and V by 3 bases; bases with no gene match: 14. This CDR3 spans 19 amino acids. Germline CDR1 and CDR2: SQVTM and ANQGSEA. The CDR3 nucleotides read TGCAGCGTTGAGACCCGAGTTTCGGGACTAGCGGGAGGGGGAGAGACCCAGTACTTC. Its protein product is CSVETRVSGLAGGGETQYF.

The chain links TRBV10-3 to TRBJ1-5; D unresolved. The CDR3 runs 13 residues. With 7 bases removed from V and 7 bases from J, the gap between germline ends came to 14 bases. Germline-derived CDR1 and CDR2 are ENHRY and SYGVKD. The chain's CDR3 is CAITNREEQPQHF. The CDR3 DNA reads as TGTGCCATCACCAACCGGGAGGAACAGCCCCAGCATTTT.

This clonotype was counted only a few times. The V call is TRBV7-6, the J call TRBJ2-3; 7 positions match TRBD2. The CDR3 sequence is 16 residues long. Germline trimming cut 3 bases from V and 1 base from J; bases unmatched to any gene: 7. Germline values: CDR1 SGHVS, CDR2 FNYEAQ. The CDR3 coding sequence is TGTGCCAGCAGCTTGGTGGGAGGGCCAGGCACAGATACGCAGTATTTT. Translated: CASSLVGGPGTDTQYF.

This rearrangement joins TRBV4-1 to TRBJ2-1; D possibly corresponds to TRBD2 (6 bases). This CDR3 has 15 residues. Germline V gives CDR1 MGHRA, CDR2 YSYEKL. V shed 4 bases and J shed 10 bases, with 20 bases lying between them. The CDR3 nucleotides read TGCGCCAGCAGCCCCCAGGGACTTTTGGGTGGGGAGCAGTTCTTC. It translates to CASSPQGLLGGEQFF.

V is TRBV6-5 and J is TRBJ2-7, with a weak D call TRBD2 (6 bases). V lost 5 bases, J lost 1 base, and 9 bases lay in between. Germline V gene lookup returns CDR1 MNHEY and CDR2 SVGAGI. CDR3 length: 13 residues. CDR3 residues: CASSTLASYEQYV. The CDR3 DNA is TGTGCCAGCAGTACTCTAGCGTCCTACGAGCAGTACGTC.

This clonotype came up a few times. V usage is TRBV27 and J usage is TRBJ1-4; 7 nucleotides line up with TRBD1. The CDR3 spans 15 residues. CDR1 and CDR2 from the germline V gene are MNHEY and SMNVEV (reference sequence). The V gene end was trimmed by 3 bases and the J gene end by 8 bases; junction bases not matched to a gene: 9. In DNA, the CDR3 is TGTGCCAGCAGTTTTTCCAGGGGGAGAGGCGAAAAACTGTTTTTT. Its protein product is CASSFSRGRGEKLFF.